The following is a T cell receptor beta chain sequence with its context. The clone's antigen remains unknown. Base quality data are lacking; no much larger clone is found one base away. On a MiSeq, deep resolution sequencing aimed for a depth between 1 in 1 million and 1 in 200,000 T cells, with each clonotype covered about 9.9x on average. The immunoSEQ hsTCRB Kit was used to generate the TCR beta libraries. The published analysis was carried out like this. The data were analyzed with ImmunoSEQ Analyzer and ImmunoSEQ Data Assistant, and V, D and J gene assignments followed IMGT definitions. Clonality, with values ranging from 0 to 1, was calculated as one minus the normalized Shannon entropy of productive rearrangement frequencies. Only overrepresented clonotypes making up at least 0.05% of each patient's repertoire were included in the public clonotype analysis. About a dozen age-matched healthy donor repertoires from immuneACCESS served as clonality controls. TCRdb limited this immuneACCESS table to in-frame rearrangements with V and J called. A share of clones is missing; checked studies link under half to unresolved V genes, and the rest is unexplained. V and J calls and clone size come straight from that table; D and trimming were deduced from the DNA. This sample is represented by about 9,000 clones; approximately 77% of them were singletons. Of the sample, about 40% is held by the ten largest clones.

The data were taken from a study of cytotoxic CD8 clonotypes in ibrutinib-treated CLL (TCRdb year 2021). The study in broad terms: The cohort had some eleven relapsed/refractory and 15 treatment-naive patients; 17 to 18 were IGHV unmutated. Cryopreserved peripheral blood mononuclear cells were obtained prior to treatment, at the time of response, and at either disease progression or sustained remission. Responses were partial in 24 patients and complete in 2; after median approximately 66 months follow-up, roughly 14 stayed in remission and approximately twelve progressed. Of the approximately 86 participants in the trial, roughly 25 had longitudinal samples available. On average, each sample yielded hundreds of thousands of productive templates and around 98,000 productive rearrangements. Response samples were taken after a median of approximately 12 months on treatment, ranging from about 6 to 40 months. Paper-wide results and their limitations: Clonality rose at ibrutinib response, remained stable during sustained remission, and dropped back toward baseline at progression. Public clonotypes were rare and either contracted or stayed stable during treatment, and the rise in clonality at ibrutinib response reflected the expansion of private clonotypes. Sampling times were not matched between patients in sustained remission and patients whose disease was progressing, and lymph node repertoires were not examined. At baseline, clonality was higher than in age-matched healthy donors and showed a strong correlation with circulating CD8+ T-cell counts.

For TCR beta library preparation, 2 to 2.5 micrograms of genomic DNA were isolated from cryopreserved PBMCs. Longitudinal blood samples from CLL patients on ibrutinib monotherapy were analyzed using high-throughput TCR beta sequencing. The patients took part in an open-label, single-center phase 2 trial of ibrutinib monotherapy. V loses 0 bases of germline sequence and J loses 5 bases, and the interval between the two ends is 14 bases. Counted from cysteine to phenylalanine, this CDR3 has 15 amino acids. Only the CDR3 portion is preserved as DNA: 45 bases, with reading frame beginning at the first base. The germline V gene yields KGHSH for CDR1 and LQKENI for CDR2.

The TCR was taken from a human donor with chronic lymphocytic leukemia. This chain joins TRBV18 to TRBJ2-7; possibly the D gene is TRBD2, per 6 matching bases. The specimen comprised PBMCs, sampled before ibrutinib treatment. The base sequence is TGTGCCAGCTCACCACCGAATCGGGGGAGCGACGAGCAGTACTTC. Its translation reads: CASSPPNRGSDEQYF.